The clone carrying this T cell receptor beta chain was picked up a small number of times. Its target is unknown. The data are from a study of identical twins. Findings and caveats of the study: The study found excess low generation probability among twin-shared out-of-frame alpha sequences. For out-of-frame beta sequences, excess twin sharing was weaker.

Healthy Caucasians provided all donations. Germline values: CDR1 LGHNA, CDR2 YNFKEQ. V lost 0 bases, J lost 9 bases, and 18 bases lay in between. The CDR3 is 16 amino acids. Template switching supplied a universal primer site; unique molecular identifiers were carried on the cDNA. TCRdb called the 5' RACE reads again in MiXCR, with one record for every CDR3 protein. The sample contains 690,000 or so distinct CDR3 sequences, more than 6.5% of which appear only once. The same sample was also used in a study of yellow fever vaccine responses in identical twins.

J is TRBJ1-5 and V is TRBV4-2, with a weak D call TRBD1 (6 bases). This sequence originates from a woman aged 18-29 years in good health. Material for sequencing was PBMCs. The CDR3 loop is CASSQDNTRGRSPQHF. CDR3 coding DNA: TGTGCCAGCAGCCAAGATAATACCAGGGGACGTTCGCCCCAGCATTTT.